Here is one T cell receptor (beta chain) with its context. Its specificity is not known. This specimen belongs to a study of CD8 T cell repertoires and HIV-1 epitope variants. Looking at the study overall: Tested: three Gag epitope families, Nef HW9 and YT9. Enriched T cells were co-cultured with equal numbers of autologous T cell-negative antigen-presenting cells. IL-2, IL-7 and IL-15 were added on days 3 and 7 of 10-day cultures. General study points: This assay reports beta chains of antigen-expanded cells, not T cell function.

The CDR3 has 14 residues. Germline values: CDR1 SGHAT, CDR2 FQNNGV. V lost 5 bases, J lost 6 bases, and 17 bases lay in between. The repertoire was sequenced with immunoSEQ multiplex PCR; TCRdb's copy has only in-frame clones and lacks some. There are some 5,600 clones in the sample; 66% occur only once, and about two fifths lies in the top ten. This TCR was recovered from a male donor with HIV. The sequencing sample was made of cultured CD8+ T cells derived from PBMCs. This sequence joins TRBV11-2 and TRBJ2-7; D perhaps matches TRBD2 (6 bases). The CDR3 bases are TGTGCCAGCAGCCCGAATACGGGGGTCCGCGAGCAGTACTTC. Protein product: CASSPNTGVREQYF.